The 5 T cell receptor beta chains below were found in one sample sequenced in a study of blood T cell repertoires in COVID-19. The assay was immunoSEQ multiplex PCR, and TCRdb's table has in-frame clones only and misses some. The table shows almost 200,000 clones, with 89% occurring only once. Material: PBMCs or T cells enriched from blood (not recorded which). The receptors come from a woman in her late teens or twenties who had recovered from COVID-19.

In its sample, this clone was seen a few times. The chain joins TRBV3-1 (or the pseudogene TRBV3-2) to TRBJ2-7; tentative D call: TRBD2 (7 bases). This CDR3 region has 14 residues. Trimming removed 3 bases at V and 7 bases at J, with 16 bases between. From germline, CDR1 is LGHDT and CDR2 YNNKEL (reference sequence). CDR3 DNA: TGTGCCAGCAGCCATAGCCGGGGGGCTCGTGAGCAGTACTTC. It translates to CASSHSRGAREQYF.

This sequence joins TRBV18 and TRBJ2-1; 7 bases align to TRBD1. CDR3 length equals 13 residues. V was clipped by 5 bases and J by 5 bases; unmatched bases: 3. Germline V gene data show CDR1 as KGHSH and CDR2 as LQKENI. The CDR3 DNA reads TGTGCCAGCTCATCCGGGACAGACAATGAGCAGTTCTTC. Amino acids: CASSSGTDNEQFF.

This rearrangement joins TRBV5-4 to TRBJ2-7, with 7 nucleotides matching TRBD1. Germline loops: CDR1 SGHNT, CDR2 YYREEE (reference sequence). The CDR3 is made up of 17 amino acids. The V and J ends lost 2 bases and 0 bases, in that order; junction bases with no gene match: 11. CDR3 bases: TGTGCCAGCAGCTTAACAAAATCACAGGGGTTCTCCTACGAGCAGTACTTC. Amino acid sequence: CASSLTKSQGFSYEQYF.

The genes are TRBV4-1 and TRBJ2-3, with 11 positions matching TRBD1. The CDR3 consists of 16 residues. Germline V gene lookup returns CDR1 MGHRA and CDR2 YSYEKL. Trimming removed 2 bases from V and 3 bases from J; junction bases left unmatched: 4. CDR3 DNA: TGCGCCAGCAGCCAACGGACAGGGGGCACGACAGATACGCAGTATTTT. It codes for CASSQRTGGTTDTQYF.

The rearrangement uses TRBV10-2 and TRBJ2-3; 7 bases agree with TRBD1. The CDR3 is 14 amino acids. The germline V gene encodes CDR1 WSHSY and CDR2 SAAADI. V trimming: 6 bases; J trimming: 3 bases; junction bases outside the gene matches: 6. The CDR3 is CASRAQQGTDTQYF. DNA of the CDR3: TGCGCCAGCAGAGCACAACAGGGGACAGATACGCAGTATTTT.